Each of the 21 T cell receptor beta chains below was sequenced from the same sample in a study of beta chain features in type 1 diabetes. What was sequenced were expressed TCRB transcripts, since all of the isolated RNA had been reverse transcribed. Only in-frame clones appear in the TCRdb table, and some are missing; sequencing was by immunoSEQ multiplex PCR. The top ten clones hold 0.023% of a sample with under 950,000 clones, roughly 15% of them seen once. Material for sequencing was naive CD4+ T cells from blood. The receptors were gathered from a woman aged 18 to 35 in good health.

The chain recombines TRBV15 with TRBJ2-1; TRBD2 matches at 8 bases. CDR1 and CDR2 (germline): LNHNV, YYDKDF (reference sequence). V lost 0 bases and J lost 7; bases outside the gene matches: 11. This CDR3 comprises 17 residues. The CDR3 nucleotides are TGTGCCACCAGCAGAGATGGCATAGCGGGATGGGAAAATGAGCAGTTCTTC. Its translation: CATSRDGIAGWENEQFF.

The rearrangement links TRBV6-6 to TRBJ2-1; D gene unclear. Germline lookup yields CDR1 MNHNY and CDR2 SVGAGI (reference sequence). V was shortened by 2 bases and J by 12 bases, with 11 bases between the two germline ends. The CDR3 is 12 residues long. The DNA for the CDR3 is TGTGCCAGCAGTTACCGCTCTTGGCGGCAGTTCTTC. Residues: CASSYRSWRQFF.

This rearrangement joins TRBV10-3 to TRBJ2-1, with 9 bases fitting TRBD2. This CDR3 spans 15 amino acids. CDR1 ENHRY and CDR2 SYGVKD come from the germline V gene. Losses at the gene ends were 3 bases for V and 7 bases for J; bases not matched to a gene: 7. The CDR3 coding sequence is TGTGCCATCAGTGAACCTAGCGGGATGGGGAATGAGCAGTTCTTC. Translated, it gives CAISEPSGMGNEQFF.

V is TRBV5-4 and J is TRBJ2-7; 9 bases match TRBD1. The length of the CDR3 is 14 residues. V lost 4 bases to trimming and J lost 3 bases; unmatched junction nucleotides: 5. From germline, CDR1 is SGHNT and CDR2 YYREEE (reference sequence). The chain's CDR3 is CASSTRDRVYEQYF. The DNA of the CDR3 is TGTGCCAGCAGCACCCGGGACAGGGTCTACGAGCAGTACTTC.

The chain is built from TRBV7-8 and TRBJ2-7; D is undetermined. CDR1 and CDR2 from the germline V gene are SGHVS and FQNEAQ. The CDR3 consists of 12 residues. Trimming left V 5 bases short and J 3 bases short, with 8 bases between. The CDR3 sequence is CASSLPGYEQYF. CDR3 sequence (DNA): TGTGCCAGCAGCCTCCCAGGCTACGAGCAGTACTTC.

This clone was picked up a small number of times. The chain joins TRBV27 to TRBJ2-2; no firm D call. The CDR3 runs to 14 residues. Per germline, CDR1 MNHEY and CDR2 SMNVEV (reference sequence). Trimming shortened V by 4 bases and J by 0 bases, and 6 bases separated the two germline ends. The CDR3: CASSYQPNTGELFF. The CDR3 DNA reads as TGTGCCAGCAGTTACCAGCCGAACACCGGGGAGCTGTTTTTT.

The gene calls are TRBV15 and TRBJ1-1, with D perhaps matching TRBD1 (5 bases). V lost 0 bases and J 10 bases, leaving 15 bases between the germline ends. This CDR3 is 14 amino acids long. In germline, CDR1 is LNHNV, CDR2 YYDKDF (reference sequence). CDR3: CATSRDVWDALAFF. The CDR3 DNA sequence: TGTGCCACCAGCAGAGATGTTTGGGACGCATTAGCTTTCTTT.

In its sample, this clone was seen a few times. The V gene is TRBV6-4, the J gene TRBJ1-2; D not resolved. V lost 5 bases and J 8 bases, leaving 15 bases between the germline ends. Germline assignment: CDR1 MRHNA and CDR2 SNTAGT. This CDR3 has 13 residues. CDR3 residues: CASSMFGDGGYTF. The CDR3 bases are TGTGCCAGCAGTATGTTCGGGGATGGAGGCTACACCTTC.

The rearrangement joins TRBV4-1 to TRBJ2-1, with 9 bases fitting TRBD1. The CDR3 totals 18 residues. After removal of 1 base from V and 3 bases from J, the junction contained 10 bases not matched to a gene. Per the germline V gene, CDR1 is MGHRA and CDR2 is YSYEKL. The CDR3: CASSQGGTGRESYNEQFF. CDR3 sequence (DNA): TGCGCCAGCAGCCAAGGTGGGACAGGGAGAGAAAGCTACAATGAGCAGTTCTTC.

This chain uses TRBV18 with TRBJ1-1; D is ambiguous. Germline V gives CDR1 KGHSH, CDR2 LQKENI. With 3 bases removed from V and 2 bases from J, the gap between germline ends came to 13 bases. The CDR3 is made up of 15 amino acids. CDR3: CASSPSSTINTEAFF. The CDR3, as DNA: TGTGCCAGCTCACCCTCTTCCACGATTAACACTGAAGCTTTCTTT.

This clone has more than one count but fewer than ten. The chain recombines TRBV28 with TRBJ1-4; D is unclear. The CDR3 is made up of 10 amino acids. Germline V gene sequence: CDR1 MDHEN, CDR2 SYDVKM. V was cut by 8 bases and J by 12 bases, with 10 bases left in between. CDR3 bases: TGTGCCAGCGGCCAGGTACAACTGTTTTTT. Encoded protein: CASGQVQLFF.

The chain carries TRBV7-9 and TRBJ1-2; D ambiguous. Per the germline V gene, CDR1 is SEHNR and CDR2 is FQNEAQ (reference sequence). CDR3 length: 13 amino acids. V lost 5 bases and J lost 6, with 13 bases in between. The CDR3 region is CASSQGIGDGYTF. In DNA, the CDR3 is TGTGCCAGCAGCCAAGGGATTGGGGATGGCTACACCTTC.

The CDR3 loop reads CASSSSTQGRSYEQYF. CDR3 DNA: TGTGCCAGCAGCTCCTCTACACAGGGCAGAAGCTACGAGCAGTACTTC. This chain uses TRBV11-1 with TRBJ2-7; D is possibly TRBD1 (6 bases). V lost 4 bases and J 3 bases, leaving 19 bases between the germline ends. The germline gives CDR1 SGHAT, CDR2 FQDESV (reference sequence). The CDR3 totals 16 residues. Drawing the rest from reference TRBV11-1 and TRBJ2-7, the complete variable domain is EAEVAQSPRYKITEKSQAVAFWCDPISGHATLYWYRQILGQGPELLVQFQDESVVDDSQLPKDRFSAERLKGVDSTLKIQPAELGDSAMYLCASSSSTQGRSYEQYFGPGTRLTVT.

This clone has just a few counts. The V gene is TRBV15, the J gene TRBJ1-4, with D perhaps TRBD1 (5 bases). Germline V gene lookup returns CDR1 LNHNV and CDR2 YYDKDF (reference sequence). Trimming pared 3 bases from V and 10 bases from J, leaving 15 bases between. The CDR3 runs to 14 residues. CDR3 DNA sequence: TGTGCCACCAGCAGGATTCGGGGGATGGGAAAACTGTTTTTT. As protein: CATSRIRGMGKLFF.

V and J are TRBV9 and TRBJ2-1; 13 bases are shared with TRBD2. The length of the CDR3 is 16 residues. J was trimmed by 9 bases and V by 3 bases; bases with no gene match: 9. The germline CDR1 and CDR2 sequences are SGDLS and YYNGEE. CDR3 region: CASSENGLAGVGEQFF. CDR3 in DNA: TGTGCCAGCAGCGAGAACGGACTAGCGGGAGTCGGTGAGCAGTTCTTC.

The chain employs TRBV10-3 and TRBJ2-7, with 16 bases that match TRBD2. CDR3 length: 17 amino acids. Germline CDR1 and CDR2: ENHRY and SYGVKD. J lost 0 bases, V lost 5 bases, and 4 bases had no gene match. Here the CDR3 DNA reads TGTGCCATCAGTACCGGGACTAGCGGGAGGGCCTCCTACGAGCAGTACTTC. Amino acid sequence: CAISTGTSGRASYEQYF.

This clone was counted between two and nine times. The rearrangement joins TRBV19 to TRBJ1-2; tentatively, D is TRBD1 (5 bases). Germline V CDR1 and CDR2: LNHDA, SQIVND (reference sequence). CDR3 length: 14 amino acids. Between the trimmed V and J ends, which lost 6 bases and 7 bases, there was a span of 18 bases. The CDR3 DNA reads TGTGCCAGTAGCCGCAAACCAGGGTCTTCTGGCTACACCTTC. It translates to CASSRKPGSSGYTF.

The J gene is TRBJ2-4, the V gene TRBV21-1. TRBV21-1 is flagged as a pseudogene. The CDR3 extends over 13 amino acids. The CDR3 nucleotides read TGTGCCAGCAGCAAAGCCCGGGACGCTACGGGGAACTTC. Translated, it gives CASSKARDATGNF.

This clone turned up a few times. This chain uses TRBV7-8 with TRBJ2-2; D gene unclear. V was cut by 1 base and J by 6 bases, with 9 bases left in between. Germline V CDR1 and CDR2: SGHVS, FQNEAQ. The CDR3 totals 14 residues. Here the CDR3 DNA reads TGTGCCAGCAGCTTAGTTTCGTGGTCCGGGGAGCTGTTTTTT. This translates into CASSLVSWSGELFF.

The V and J genes are TRBV4-2 and TRBJ2-3, with a weak D call TRBD2 (6 bases). This CDR3 is built from 16 residues. Trimming shortened V by 0 bases and J by 5 bases, and 15 bases separated the two germline ends. Germline loops: CDR1 LGHNA, CDR2 YNFKEQ. This chain's CDR3 is CASSQEARLVGDTQYF. Written as DNA, the CDR3 is TGTGCCAGCAGCCAAGAGGCCAGACTAGTAGGAGATACGCAGTATTTT.

The table lists this clone with a few counts. The chain couples TRBV5-4 to TRBJ1-2; D may be TRBD1 (5 bases). V was cut by 2 bases and J by 0 bases, with 14 bases left in between. This CDR3 region has 16 residues. Germline V gene sequence: CDR1 SGHNT, CDR2 YYREEE (reference sequence). The CDR3 protein is CASSLMGRAPNYGYTF. CDR3 coding DNA: TGTGCCAGCAGCTTAATGGGCAGGGCCCCTAACTATGGCTACACCTTC. The full variable domain, its missing parts supplied by reference TRBV5-4 and TRBJ1-2, is ETGVTQSPTHLIKTRGQQVTLRCSSQSGHNTVSWYQQALGQGPQFIFQYYREEENGRGNFPPRFSGLQFPNYSSELNVNALELDDSALYLCASSLMGRAPNYGYTFGSGTRLTVV.